The 27 T cell receptor beta chains listed next were all sequenced from one sample in a study of TIL therapy for anti-PD-1-resistant metastatic lung cancer (dated by TCRdb to about 2021). Using bias-controlled multiplex PCR with the immunoSEQ v3 hsTCRB kit, the TCR beta CDR3 regions were amplified from genomic DNA. Here the immuneACCESS table is served through TCRdb, limited to in-frame sequences with V and J called. Missing clones are a known gap in these copies; in checked studies unresolved V genes cover under half, and the rest lacks a known reason. The table for this sample lists tens of thousands of clones; around 86% of them were counted only once. The top ten clones comprise approximately 2.4% of the sample. The meaning of the sample's time point label: pre-treatment sample, taken before nivolumab and TIL therapy. The source material was blood, sampled at baseline. The receptors were sampled from a person aged 25-80 years with non-small cell lung cancer.

The V call is TRBV7-3, the J call TRBJ1-1; possibly TRBD1 for D (6 bases). There are 13 residues in the CDR3. Trimming removed 4 bases from V and 3 bases from J, with 9 bases in between. From germline, CDR1 is SGHTA and CDR2 FQGTGA. In DNA form, the CDR3 reads TGTGCCAGCAGCTCACAGGGAGACACTGAAGCTTTCTTT. It specifies CASSSQGDTEAFF.

This clone was counted between two and nine times. This sample also contains other DNA sequences that code for the same CDR3. The gene calls are TRBV14 and TRBJ1-1, with D hard to call. The CDR3 covers 14 residues. CDR1 SGHDN and CDR2 FVKESK come from the germline V gene. With 0 bases removed from V and 0 bases from J, the gap between germline ends came to 5 bases. CDR3 nucleotide sequence: TGTGCCAGCAGCCAAGACAGGCTGAACACTGAAGCTTTCTTT. Translated, it gives CASSQDRLNTEAFF.

The CDR3 DNA is TGCGCCAGCAGCTCCCCGTCGACAGGACAAGAGACCCAGTACTTC. It codes for CASSSPSTGQETQYF. The rearrangement joins TRBV5-1 to TRBJ2-5; TRBD1 might be the D (6 bases). Germline CDR1 is SGHRS and CDR2 is YFSETQ. The V end was cut by 3 bases, the J end by 2 bases, with 14 bases between. The CDR3 covers 15 residues.

V is TRBV11-2 and J is TRBJ2-7; perhaps TRBD1 as D (5 bases). The CDR3 has 13 amino acids. Trimming stripped 0 bases from V and 3 bases from J, with 6 bases between. Germline CDR1 reads SGHAT; CDR2 reads FQNNGV. CDR3 DNA: TGTGCCAGCAGCTTAGAGACAGTCTACGAGCAGTACTTC. This translates into CASSLETVYEQYF.

This sequence joins TRBV6-5 and TRBJ2-3; D not resolved. The CDR3 consists of 12 residues. Trimming took 8 bases from V and 6 from J, leaving 12 bases between them. CDR1 and CDR2 from the germline V gene are MNHEY and SVGAGI. DNA of the CDR3: TGTGCCAGCGTAGGGAACACGGATACGCAGTATTTT. Translated, it gives CASVGNTDTQYF.

The chain joins TRBV19 to TRBJ1-5; weak D call: TRBD1 (6 bases). Per the germline V gene, CDR1 is LNHDA and CDR2 is SQIVND (reference sequence). Trimming removed 1 base at V and 7 bases at J, with 14 bases between. The CDR3 is 15 amino acids. CDR3 residues: CASSIVRQAGQPQHF. In nucleotides, the CDR3 is TGTGCCAGTAGTATAGTTAGACAGGCGGGGCAGCCCCAGCATTTT.

The CDR3 loop is CASSFSSEQYF. CDR3 coding DNA: TGTGCCAGCAGTTTTTCGAGCGAGCAGTACTTC. This chain connects TRBV12-3 or TRBV12-4 to TRBJ2-7, with no clear D. The ends were cut back, 3 bases at V and 6 bases at J, with 6 bases in the middle. CDR3 length: 11 residues.

This clone was seen a handful of times. The chain is built from TRBV18 and TRBJ2-5, with TRBD2 as a possible D gene (5 bases). In germline, CDR1 is KGHSH, CDR2 LQKENI. The CDR3 length is 16 residues. V lost 0 bases and J lost 7, with 18 bases in between. This CDR3 is CASSPPVASTERTQYF. The CDR3 region has the DNA TGTGCCAGCTCACCACCAGTCGCTAGCACAGAACGGACCCAGTACTTC.

V usage is TRBV5-4 and J usage is TRBJ2-3; D is ambiguous. This CDR3 spans 13 amino acids. Looked up from germline, CDR1 is SGHNT and CDR2 is YYREEE (reference sequence). The V end lost 1 base, the J end lost 6 bases, and 9 bases lay between the germline ends. The CDR3 sequence: CASSLNDGDTQYF. In DNA, the CDR3 is TGTGCCAGCAGCTTGAACGACGGGGATACGCAGTATTTT.

V is TRBV18 and J is TRBJ2-5, with D maybe TRBD2 (6 bases). Between the trimmed V and J ends, which lost 5 bases and 2 bases, there was a span of 9 bases. The CDR3 has 13 residues. The V gene's germline CDR1 is KGHSH and CDR2 LQKENI. The CDR3 coding sequence is TGTGCCAGCTCAAGGGACTTGCAAGAGACCCAGTACTTC. Encoded protein: CASSRDLQETQYF.

V is TRBV7-3 and J is TRBJ2-2; no reliable D call. CDR1 is SGHTA, CDR2 FQGTGA, per germline. This CDR3 is built from 15 residues. V shed 7 bases and J shed 1 base, with 13 bases lying between them. CDR3 sequence (DNA): TGTGCCAGCAAATTAGGCGAACTGAACACCGGGGAGCTGTTTTTT. Translating it yields CASKLGELNTGELFF.

This clone has a single count. This chain connects TRBV2 to TRBJ1-1; D is perhaps TRBD1 (5 bases). The V end was cut by 5 bases, the J end by 1 base, with 8 bases between. Germline V gene sequence: CDR1 SNHLY, CDR2 FYNNEI. The CDR3 length is 13 residues. Here the CDR3 reads CASSITGNTEAFF. The CDR3 coding sequence is TGTGCCAGCAGTATAACAGGGAACACTGAAGCTTTCTTT.

The rearrangement uses TRBV6-5 and TRBJ1-2; a possible D gene is TRBD1 (6 bases). This CDR3 has 13 amino acids. Trimming took off 4 bases at V and 3 bases at J, with 9 bases between the two ends. Germline CDR1 MNHEY, CDR2 SVGAGI. Written as DNA, the CDR3 is TGTGCCAGCAGTTCCGACAGGTACTATGGCTACACCTTC. Translated, it gives CASSSDRYYGYTF.

The J gene is TRBJ2-3, the V gene TRBV6-1; D might be TRBD1 (5 bases). This CDR3 region has 14 residues. V was cut by 2 bases and J by 5 bases, with 11 bases left in between. Germline CDR1 reads MNHNS; CDR2 reads SASEGT. This CDR3 is CASSENWGGDTQYF. The CDR3 DNA follows: TGTGCCAGCAGTGAAAACTGGGGCGGAGATACGCAGTATTTT.

This chain joins TRBV6-5 and TRBJ1-5; 7 bases fit TRBD1. J gave up 4 bases and V 0 bases, and 3 bases lay outside the gene matches. The CDR3 runs 15 residues. CDR1 MNHEY and CDR2 SVGAGI come from the germline V gene. The DNA of the CDR3 is TGTGCCAGCAGTTACTCCTGGGACAGTAATCAGCCCCAGCATTTT. Amino acid sequence: CASSYSWDSNQPQHF.

This rearrangement joins TRBV28 to TRBJ2-5; D is uncertain. The CDR3 has 15 residues. The ends were cut back, 2 bases at V and 5 bases at J, with 15 bases in the middle. Germline-derived CDR1 and CDR2 are MDHEN and SYDVKM. CDR3 DNA: TGTGCCAGCAGTTTAGCCGGCAATGCGGTGGAGACCCAGTACTTC. Translated: CASSLAGNAVETQYF.

This rearrangement joins TRBV29-1 to TRBJ1-2, with D perhaps TRBD1 (6 bases). The germline V and J ends were trimmed by 0 bases and 4 bases, with 15 bases remaining between them. The CDR3 sequence is 15 residues long. Germline CDR1 is SQVTM and CDR2 is ANQGSEA. The CDR3 reads CSVEDRSGGGYGYTF. The CDR3 region has the DNA TGCAGCGTTGAAGATCGGTCGGGAGGGGGCTATGGCTACACCTTC.

V usage is TRBV19 and J usage is TRBJ2-6; D is unresolved. Germline assignment: CDR1 LNHDA and CDR2 SQIVND (reference sequence). This CDR3 is built from 17 residues. Trimming cost V 6 bases and J 0 bases, with 15 bases left between them. The CDR3 loop is CASRSWGYSSGANVLTF. DNA for the CDR3: TGTGCCAGTAGATCATGGGGTTACAGCTCTGGGGCCAACGTCCTGACTTTC.

The chain recombines TRBV9 with TRBJ2-2; D uncertain. V gave up 0 bases and J gave up 5 bases, with 5 bases separating them. The CDR3 length is 13 residues. Germline V gene data show CDR1 as SGDLS and CDR2 as YYNGEE. The CDR3 here is CASSVDGTGELFF. The CDR3 DNA reads as TGTGCCAGCAGCGTAGATGGAACCGGGGAGCTGTTTTTT. Using reference TRBV9 and TRBJ2-2 for the parts outside the CDR3, the full variable domain is DSGVTQTPKHLITATGQRVTLRCSPRSGDLSVYWYQQSLDQGLQFLIQYYNGEERAKGNILERFSAQQFPDLHSELNLSSLELGDSALYFCASSVDGTGELFFGEGSRLTVL.

V and J are TRBV28 and TRBJ1-1; D ambiguous. The CDR3 has 13 amino acids. V gave up 8 bases and J gave up 3 bases, with 13 bases separating them. CDR1 and CDR2 from the germline V gene are MDHEN and SYDVKM. In DNA, the CDR3 is TGTGCCAGCGGCCGCTATTCGGACACTGAAGCTTTCTTT. Amino acids: CASGRYSDTEAFF.

This clone was recorded only once. This chain uses TRBV5-4 with TRBJ2-1, with TRBD1 matching 10 bases. This CDR3 contains 16 residues. In germline, CDR1 is SGHNT, CDR2 YYREEE (reference sequence). Germline trimming cut 4 bases from V and 4 bases from J; bases unmatched to any gene: 8. The CDR3 DNA sequence: TGTGCCAGCAGCCGGGGACAGGGGACTCTTTACAATGAGCAGTTCTTC. The encoded protein is CASSRGQGTLYNEQFF.

The chain couples TRBV19 to TRBJ2-7; TRBD2 agrees at 14 bases. Germline V gene sequence: CDR1 LNHDA, CDR2 SQIVND (reference sequence). Unmatched junction bases numbered 3, after V lost 4 bases and J lost 4 bases. The CDR3 runs 15 residues. In DNA, the CDR3 is TGTGCCAGTAGTAAGGGACTAGCGGGGGCTTACGAGCAGTACTTC. It specifies CASSKGLAGAYEQYF.

The chain links TRBV27 to TRBJ2-5; the match to TRBD1 covers 7 bases. Trimming cost V 8 bases and J 2 bases; bases outside gene matches: 8. CDR3 length: 14 residues. Germline V gives CDR1 MNHEY, CDR2 SMNVEV (reference sequence). The CDR3 loop is CASRPGTVQETQYF. The CDR3 DNA is TGTGCCAGCCGCCCCGGGACAGTGCAAGAGACCCAGTACTTC.

The rearrangement uses TRBV6-5 and TRBJ1-6, with no clear D. The CDR3 consists of 16 residues. The V gene lost 0 bases and the J gene lost 5 bases, with 11 bases spanning the gap. Germline V gives CDR1 MNHEY, CDR2 SVGAGI. CDR3 DNA: TGTGCCAGCAGTTACTCGCCGGGGATCCATAATTCACCCCTCCACTTT. This gives the protein CASSYSPGIHNSPLHF.

This chain uses TRBV27 with TRBJ2-3; 13 bases are shared with TRBD2. This CDR3 is built from 17 residues. Trimming at V came to 6 bases and at J to 0 bases, leaving 6 bases not matched to a gene. Per the germline V gene, CDR1 is MNHEY and CDR2 is SMNVEV (reference sequence). The CDR3 region is CASRGTSGESSTDTQYF. The CDR3, as DNA: TGTGCCAGCAGGGGGACTAGCGGGGAGTCTAGCACAGATACGCAGTATTTT.

The genes are TRBV29-1 and TRBJ2-1, with 12 bases fitting TRBD1. The CDR3 contains 16 residues. CDR1 and CDR2 (germline): SQVTM, ANQGSEA. V lost 4 bases, J lost 8 bases, and 12 bases stayed unmatched. CDR3 sequence (DNA): TGCAGCGTTGGAGAAGGGACAGGGGGCTTCTTCTATGAGCAGTTCTTC. It codes for CSVGEGTGGFFYEQFF.

The chain has TRBV3-1 (or the pseudogene TRBV3-2) and TRBJ2-1; weak D call: TRBD2 (6 bases). The length of the CDR3 is 16 residues. V lost 4 bases, J lost 6 bases, and 19 bases lay in between. Germline V lookup: CDR1 LGHDT, CDR2 YNNKEL (reference sequence). In DNA, the CDR3 is TGTGCCAGCAGCCGACCTTGGGGTAGCGGAGTCAATGAGCAGTTCTTC. This codes for CASSRPWGSGVNEQFF.